These 20 T cell receptor beta chains originate from one sample sequenced in a study of T-cell memory formation after mild COVID-19. MiXCR, applied by TCRdb to the 5' RACE reads, yields one record per CDR3 protein. The sample records 400,000 to 500,000 distinct CDR3 sequences, 20% to 25% being singletons. The sequenced sample was PBMCs or a T cell subset sorted from them (not recorded which). These receptors were collected from an adult woman who had mild COVID-19 (a few samples of this study predate the infection). Cell type and time point are not known.

The genes are TRBV7-8 and TRBJ2-5; a possible D gene is TRBD2 (5 bases). The germline gives CDR1 SGHVS, CDR2 FQNEAQ. Trimming shortened V by 2 bases and J by 4 bases, and 11 bases separated the two germline ends. The CDR3 is made up of 14 amino acids. The DNA of the CDR3 is TGTGCCAGCAGCTTAAAGCGGTTCAGAGAGACCCAGTACTTC. It encodes CASSLKRFRETQYF.

The chain is built from TRBV27 and TRBJ2-3; 8 bases match TRBD2. The CDR3 totals 16 residues. Unmatched junction bases numbered 5, after V lost 3 bases and J lost 0 bases. The germline V gene encodes CDR1 MNHEY and CDR2 SMNVEV (reference sequence). This chain's CDR3 is CASSFQTSVSTDTQYF. CDR3 bases: TGTGCCAGCAGTTTTCAGACTAGCGTTAGCACAGATACGCAGTATTTT.

As regards this clonotype: One end of the junction fails to match germline, which may point to a read error. The chain is built from TRBV29-1 and TRBJ2-1; tentative D call: TRBD2 (5 bases). Germline lookup yields CDR1 SQVTM and CDR2 ANQGSEA. The CDR3 loop spans 12 amino acids. The CDR3 DNA follows: TGCAGCGCTGAAGTGACGGGGAATGAGCAGTTCTTC. It translates to CSAEVTGNEQFF.

The chain carries TRBV19 and TRBJ1-5; 8 nucleotides line up with TRBD1. The V and J ends lost 9 bases and 9 bases, in that order; junction bases with no gene match: 13. Germline V gene data show CDR1 as LNHDA and CDR2 as SQIVND (reference sequence). The CDR3 is 14 residues long. CDR3 sequence reads: CASRTGQGVRPQHF. The CDR3 DNA reads TGTGCCAGCAGGACAGGGCAGGGGGTTCGGCCCCAGCATTTT.

This clonotype occurred a few times. This sequence joins TRBV12-3 or TRBV12-4 and TRBJ2-7; 7 bases agree with TRBD1. The CDR3 runs to 14 residues. Trimming at V came to 3 bases and at J to 5 bases, leaving 7 bases not matched to a gene. CDR3 protein: CASSLGRGINEQYF. The CDR3 DNA reads as TGTGCCAGCAGTTTGGGCAGGGGGATAAACGAGCAGTACTTC.

V and J are TRBV3-1 and TRBJ2-2; no reliable D call. This CDR3 contains 14 residues. Per germline, CDR1 LGHDT and CDR2 YNNKEL (reference sequence). Trimming removed 1 base from V and 4 bases from J, with 7 bases in between. The CDR3 region has the DNA TGTGCCAGCAGCCAAGGGATCTCCACCGGGGAGCTGTTTTTT. Translation gives CASSQGISTGELFF.

The chain couples TRBV23-1 to TRBJ1-2, with D uncertain. TRBV23-1 is flagged as an ORF with uncertain function. V lost 3 bases and J lost 7, with 18 bases in between. CDR3 size: 15 residues. The CDR3 spells CASSHRAEESFGYTF. The CDR3 DNA follows: TGCGCCAGCAGTCACCGCGCGGAGGAATCATTTGGCTACACCTTC.

The V and J genes are TRBV7-2 and TRBJ2-5; D remains unclear. There are 14 residues in the CDR3. With 4 bases removed from V and 1 base from J, the gap between germline ends came to 10 bases. CDR1 and CDR2 (germline): SGHTA, FQGNSA. As DNA, the CDR3 is TGTGCCAGCAGCTCGGGCCCTGCCCAAGAGACCCAGTACTTC. Translation gives CASSSGPAQETQYF.

The chain recombines TRBV13 with TRBJ2-3, with TRBD1 matching over 10 bases. Germline loops: CDR1 PRHDT, CDR2 FYEKMQ (reference sequence). This CDR3 comprises 15 residues. J gave up 5 bases and V 2 bases, and 4 bases lay outside the gene matches. CDR3 in DNA: TGTGCCAGCAGCTTATTAGGGACAGGGGAAGATACGCAGTATTTT. Translated: CASSLLGTGEDTQYF.

V usage is TRBV2 and J usage is TRBJ2-7; D may be TRBD1 or TRBD2 (5 bases each). CDR1 and CDR2 from the germline V gene are SNHLY and FYNNEI. Trimming removed 5 bases at V and 7 bases at J, with 18 bases between. This CDR3 has 14 amino acids. For the CDR3, the DNA is TGTGCCAGCAGTACCAAGGGGACGGGCGTAGAGCAGTACTTC. Translating it yields CASSTKGTGVEQYF.

This clonotype was seen only a few times. The rearrangement joins TRBV12-3 or TRBV12-4 to TRBJ1-1, with no clear D. V was cut by 6 bases and J by 1 base, with 15 bases left in between. The CDR3 spans 15 residues. The CDR3 DNA follows: TGTGCCAGCAGACTTAGCGGGATGGGGAACACTGAAGCTTTCTTT. It translates to CASRLSGMGNTEAFF.

This clonotype was seen many times. This rearrangement joins TRBV20-1 to TRBJ2-2; 11 positions agree with TRBD2. Germline values: CDR1 DFQATT, CDR2 SNEGSKA (reference sequence). The CDR3 runs 15 residues. Trimming at V came to 4 bases and at J to 1 base, leaving 2 bases not matched to a gene. The CDR3 DNA follows: TGCAGTGCTACCGGGACTAGCGGGAACACCGGGGAGCTGTTTTTT. Encoded protein: CSATGTSGNTGELFF.

The chain joins TRBV10-3 to TRBJ2-3, with TRBD1 identical over 7 bases. The germline V gene has CDR1 ENHRY and CDR2 SYGVKD. CDR3 length: 15 residues. V was pared by 6 bases and J by 3 bases, with 9 bases of the junction left unmatched. CDR3 amino acids: CAIRNTQGVTDTQYF. CDR3 nucleotides: TGTGCCATCAGAAATACTCAGGGGGTGACAGATACGCAGTATTTT.

This clonotype showed up just a few times. The V call is TRBV14, the J call TRBJ2-1; TRBD2 matches at 7 bases. The CDR3 has 15 amino acids. The germline V gene has CDR1 SGHDN and CDR2 FVKESK. J was trimmed by 5 bases and V by 5 bases; bases with no gene match: 9. The CDR3 here is CASSFAGTTDNEQFF. CDR3 DNA sequence: TGTGCCAGCAGCTTCGCCGGGACTACAGACAATGAGCAGTTCTTC. Drawing the rest from reference TRBV14 and TRBJ2-1, the complete variable domain is EAGVTQFPSHSVIEKGQTVTLRCDPISGHDNLYWYRRVMGKEIKFLLHFVKESKQDESGMPNNRFLAERTGGTYSTLKVQPAELEDSGVYFCASSFAGTTDNEQFFGPGTRLTVL.

This clonotype has only a few counts. This sequence joins TRBV7-9 and TRBJ1-2; D gene uncertain. V was cut by 5 bases and J by 14 bases, with 15 bases left in between. In germline, CDR1 is SEHNR, CDR2 FQNEAQ (reference sequence). The CDR3 runs 11 residues. The CDR3 here is CASSGTVEWTF. The CDR3 coding sequence is TGTGCCAGCAGCGGAACGGTTGAGTGGACCTTC.

The DNA of the CDR3 is TGTGCCAGCAGTTCCCGGGACAACCCTAACTATGGCTACACCTTC. Its translation: CASSSRDNPNYGYTF. This chain links TRBV12-3 or TRBV12-4 with TRBJ1-2, with D possibly TRBD1 on 6 matching bases. Trimming cost V 4 bases and J 0 bases, with 12 bases left between them. This CDR3 comprises 15 residues.

This clonotype was counted a few times. The chain combines TRBV5-1 with TRBJ1-6; D is possibly TRBD1 (5 bases). The germline V and J ends were trimmed by 3 bases and 6 bases, with 10 bases remaining between them. The CDR3 runs to 14 residues. Germline V gene sequence: CDR1 SGHRS, CDR2 YFSETQ. For the CDR3, the DNA is TGCGCCAGCAGCTGGGACGGGGGTAATTCACCCCTCCACTTT. Translating gives CASSWDGGNSPLHF. The whole variable domain, filled in from reference TRBV5-1 and TRBJ1-6, reads KAGVTQTPRYLIKTRGQQVTLSCSPISGHRSVSWYQQTPGQGLQFLFEYFSETQRNKGNFPGRFSGRQFSNSRSEMNVSTLELGDSALYLCASSWDGGNSPLHFGNGTRLTVT.

A few counts support this clonotype. This chain connects TRBV9 to TRBJ2-7; the match to TRBD2 covers 8 bases. The CDR3 totals 15 residues. After removal of 4 bases from V and 2 bases from J, the junction contained 8 bases not matched to a gene. Germline loops: CDR1 SGDLS, CDR2 YYNGEE. The CDR3 nucleotides read TGTGCCAGCAGCATCGATGTAGCGGGGACCTACGAGCAGTACTTC. It is translated as CASSIDVAGTYEQYF.

This clonotype has at least ten counts. The CDR3 sequence: CAWSRTDYGYTF. The CDR3 region has the DNA TGTGCCTGGAGCCGGACGGACTATGGCTACACCTTC. This chain uses TRBV30 with TRBJ1-2; D uncertain. The V end lost 3 bases, the J end lost 3 bases, and 8 bases lay between the germline ends. Germline lookup yields CDR1 GTSNPN and CDR2 SVGIG (reference sequence). CDR3 length: 12 amino acids.

This clonotype has a handful of counts. V is TRBV29-1 and J is TRBJ2-1; 8 bases match TRBD1. The V and J ends lost 6 bases and 4 bases, in that order; junction bases with no gene match: 8. Looked up from germline, CDR1 is SQVTM and CDR2 is ANQGSEA. The CDR3 has 14 residues. The CDR3 region has the DNA TGCAGCGTCTCGCGGGACAGGAGATACAATGAGCAGTTCTTC. Translation gives CSVSRDRRYNEQFF.